This T cell receptor (beta chain) was captured by sequencing in a study of T cell repertoires in cytomegalovirus infection. Study overall: Public TCR beta signatures indicated both CMV infection and matching HLA type.

Study outcomes and limitations: Across the ex vivo response, the dominant clonotypes were HLA-C-restricted CMV-specific TCR beta clonotypes. Summed frequency of shared TCR beta families picked out CMV carriers who also had the relevant HLA.

Notes on this clonotype: Its antigen is not known.

TCRdb reprocessed the reads with MiXCR, giving one entry per CDR3 protein. Of 200,000 to 300,000 distinct CDR3 sequences in the sample, roughly 9% were seen once. Sample: PBMCs. The sequence derives from a human donor in good health (CMV status not recorded). Some clones in this sample may be carry-over from other donors' samples.

The CDR3 loop reads CASSLGFKLFF. Here the CDR3 DNA reads TGTGCCAGCAGCTTGGGTTTTAAACTGTTTTTT. The genes are TRBV7-2 and TRBJ1-4; no clear D gene. This CDR3 is 11 amino acids long. Per the germline V gene, CDR1 is SGHTA and CDR2 is FQGNSA. With 3 bases removed from V and 11 bases from J, the gap between germline ends came to 7 bases.